This TCR beta chain comes out of a study of blood T cell repertoires in COVID-19. In this sample, this clone turned up once. Per the authors' pipeline: Estimated nucleated cell counts came from reference gene primer amplification. Sequencing was performed with immunoSEQ multiplex PCR; in TCRdb, only in-frame clones are kept and a portion is missing. Clone size and V and J calls were adopted from that table, with D and trimming inferred from the DNA. This repertoire shows fewer than 500,000 clones, around 90% found once; its top ten account for around 0.64%. This CDR3 has 16 residues. Unmatched junction bases numbered 13, after V lost 2 bases and J lost 4 bases. The germline V gene encodes CDR1 GTSNPN and CDR2 SVGIG (reference sequence). Participant ages covered about 18 to 95 years across 24 US areas.

The clonotype originates from a woman in her late teens or twenties who had recovered from COVID-19. The V call is TRBV30, the J call TRBJ1-2, with TRBD1 matching over 7 bases. Sequencing used PBMCs or T cells enriched from blood (not recorded which). The CDR3 nucleotides are TGTGCCTGGAGTACAGGGGTGTCAGGGGTCTTCTATGGCTACACCTTC. As protein: CAWSTGVSGVFYGYTF.